This passage covers 15 T cell receptor beta chains from one sample sequenced in a study of blood T cell repertoires in COVID-19. This table comes from immunoSEQ multiplex PCR, and its TCRdb copy is limited to in-frame clones, with some not included. The sample carries over 200,000 clones, roughly four fifths recorded once. The sequenced material came from PBMCs or T cells enriched from blood (not recorded which). These receptors were obtained from a man aged 35 to 55 who had recovered from COVID-19.

The rearrangement links TRBV19 to TRBJ1-2; D gene ambiguous. V lost 5 bases and J 4 bases, leaving 11 bases between the germline ends. Germline-derived CDR1 and CDR2 are LNHDA and SQIVND (reference sequence). The CDR3 covers 13 residues. This CDR3 is CASSPGLAYGYTF. In DNA, the CDR3 is TGTGCCAGTAGTCCCGGACTGGCCTATGGCTACACCTTC.

The chain links TRBV27 to TRBJ1-2; TRBD1 matches 11 bases. Germline V lookup: CDR1 MNHEY, CDR2 SMNVEV (reference sequence). The junction had 10 bases not matched to a gene; V was cut back by 5 bases and J by 8 bases. CDR3 size: 15 residues. This CDR3 reads CASSPNGQGAGGYTF. In DNA, the CDR3 is TGTGCCAGCAGTCCAAATGGACAGGGGGCAGGGGGCTACACCTTC.

This clone was counted only a few times. The chain employs TRBV30 and TRBJ1-2; 7 bases are a match to TRBD1. The CDR3 is 15 amino acids. Trimming took 5 bases from V and 6 from J; bases not matched to a gene: 15. From germline, CDR1 is GTSNPN and CDR2 SVGIG (reference sequence). The CDR3 DNA is TGTGCCTGGTCGGGACAGATCCTCCCTATCCATGGCTACACCTTC. It encodes CAWSGQILPIHGYTF.

J is TRBJ2-7 and V is TRBV2; D is unclear. The germline V and J ends were trimmed by 6 bases and 5 bases, with 17 bases remaining between them. Per the germline V gene, CDR1 is SNHLY and CDR2 is FYNNEI. CDR3 size: 14 residues. The chain's CDR3 is CASRATFLQNEQYF. The DNA of the CDR3 is TGTGCCAGCAGAGCCACATTTCTACAGAACGAGCAGTACTTC.

V usage is TRBV14 and J usage is TRBJ2-7; 12 positions match TRBD1. Germline-derived CDR1 and CDR2 are SGHDN and FVKESK. Losses at the gene ends were 6 bases for V and 6 bases for J; bases not matched to a gene: 3. The CDR3 extends over 13 amino acids. The DNA for the CDR3 is TGTGCCAGCAGTCGGGACAGGGGGCTCGAGCAGTACTTC. Translated, it gives CASSRDRGLEQYF.

This chain joins TRBV12-5 and TRBJ2-5; tentative D call: TRBD2 (6 bases). The CDR3 consists of 16 residues. V lost 0 bases to trimming and J lost 3 bases, with 14 bases between them. Germline V gene sequence: CDR1 LGHNT, CDR2 FRNRAP. DNA for the CDR3: TGTGCTAGTGGTTTGGTAAATGGGGGGAAAAAAGAGACCCAGTACTTC. Translation: CASGLVNGGKKETQYF.

The chain joins TRBV7-3 to TRBJ2-3, with D possibly TRBD1 on 6 matching bases. Germline CDR1 is SGHTA and CDR2 is FQGTGA. Trimming cost V 3 bases and J 3 bases, with 10 bases left between them. The CDR3 runs 14 residues. The CDR3 here is CASSFLQGTDTQYF. For the CDR3, the DNA is TGTGCCAGCAGCTTCCTACAGGGAACAGATACGCAGTATTTT.

V and J are TRBV9 and TRBJ1-6; D gene ambiguous. Trimming shortened V by 4 bases and J by 4 bases, and 9 bases separated the two germline ends. The germline V gene has CDR1 SGDLS and CDR2 YYNGEE. The CDR3 consists of 14 residues. CDR3 sequence (DNA): TGTGCCAGCAGCCCCGGGTCTTATAATTCACCCCTCCACTTT. This translates into CASSPGSYNSPLHF.

This clone has just a few counts. The chain recombines TRBV19 with TRBJ1-3, with D perhaps TRBD1 (5 bases). V lost 4 bases and J 0 bases, leaving 10 bases between the germline ends. Looked up from germline, CDR1 is LNHDA and CDR2 is SQIVND (reference sequence). The CDR3 has 15 amino acids. In DNA form, the CDR3 reads TGTGCCAGTAGTAAGGGGCTTACCTCTGGAAACACCATATATTTT. Translated, it gives CASSKGLTSGNTIYF.

The CDR3 is CASSHDLGGRGLSEAFF. Here the CDR3 DNA reads TGTGCCAGCAGCCACGACCTCGGGGGGAGGGGGTTGTCTGAAGCTTTCTTT. The V and J genes are TRBV5-5 and TRBJ1-1; D is perhaps TRBD1 (6 bases). V dropped 4 bases and J dropped 6 bases, with 25 bases sitting between them. Germline-derived CDR1 and CDR2 are SGHKS and YYEKEE (reference sequence). The CDR3 loop spans 17 amino acids.

To note about this clone: At one end the junction does not follow the germline gene, possibly because of a read error. This rearrangement joins TRBV5-8 to TRBJ1-1; no definite D call. The CDR3 covers 12 residues. Germline values: CDR1 SGHTS, CDR2 YDEGEE. CDR3 in amino acids: CASRLVGVGAFF. In DNA form, the CDR3 reads TGTGCCAGCAGGTTGGTCGGGGTTGGGGCTTTCTTT.

The chain joins TRBV7-2 to TRBJ2-7; 8 nucleotides align to TRBD1. This CDR3 region has 15 residues. Losses at the gene ends were 1 base for V and 3 bases for J; bases not matched to a gene: 5. Per germline, CDR1 SGHTA and CDR2 FQGNSA. This CDR3 reads CASSLEGTGYYEQYF. For the CDR3, the DNA is TGTGCCAGCAGCTTAGAAGGGACAGGCTACTACGAGCAGTACTTC.

This chain links TRBV28 with TRBJ2-5; TRBD1 agrees at 8 bases. V shed 4 bases, J shed 5 bases, and the junction held 9 bases outside the gene matches. Looked up from germline, CDR1 is MDHEN and CDR2 is SYDVKM. CDR3 length equals 15 residues. CDR3: CASSSHSGGAETQYF. The DNA for the CDR3 is TGTGCCAGCAGTTCCCACTCAGGGGGCGCGGAGACCCAGTACTTC.

The chain combines TRBV10-3 with TRBJ1-5; D is ambiguous. Germline loops: CDR1 ENHRY, CDR2 SYGVKD. The germline V and J ends were trimmed by 3 bases and 0 bases, with 6 bases remaining between them. This CDR3 is built from 14 residues. The CDR3 DNA reads as TGTGCCATCAGTGACCTATATAGCAATCAGCCCCAGCATTTT. Protein: CAISDLYSNQPQHF.

This chain connects TRBV14 to TRBJ1-6, with 9 bases aligning to TRBD1. The V segment lost 4 bases and the J segment 8 bases; nucleotides outside the gene matches: 6. This CDR3 is built from 15 residues. CDR1 SGHDN and CDR2 FVKESK come from the germline V gene. CDR3 sequence reads: CASSRSQGAYSPLHF. DNA for the CDR3: TGTGCCAGCAGCCGTTCACAGGGGGCCTATTCACCCCTCCACTTT.